The clone carrying this TCR beta chain showed up just once. Unmatched junction bases numbered 7, after V lost 1 base and J lost 3 bases. CDR1 and CDR2 (germline): GTSNPN, SVGIG (reference sequence). The CDR3 is made up of 15 amino acids. This sample is drawn from a study of blood T cell repertoires in COVID-19. Overall study: Spain, Italy and the United States supplied samples that represented acute and convalescent COVID-19. Sample material is recorded as cDNA or gDNA derived from T cells, B-cell-depleted T cells, or PBMCs.

Methods used by the authors: Using reference gene primer amplification, nucleated cell counts were estimated. Clones were sequenced by immunoSEQ multiplex PCR, and TCRdb holds only the in-frame ones, with some missing. The V and J calls and clone size are taken from that table; D and trimming were inferred from the DNA. The sample records around 150,000 clones, roughly 87% being singletons. The J gene is TRBJ2-7, the V gene TRBV30, with 9 nucleotides matching TRBD1. This receptor was taken from a human donor in a cohort sampled during active COVID-19. Sequences were obtained from peripheral blood. CDR3 in DNA: TGTGCCTGGAGTGGGGACAGGGACGGGAGCTACGAGCAGTACTTC. Translating gives CAWSGDRDGSYEQYF.